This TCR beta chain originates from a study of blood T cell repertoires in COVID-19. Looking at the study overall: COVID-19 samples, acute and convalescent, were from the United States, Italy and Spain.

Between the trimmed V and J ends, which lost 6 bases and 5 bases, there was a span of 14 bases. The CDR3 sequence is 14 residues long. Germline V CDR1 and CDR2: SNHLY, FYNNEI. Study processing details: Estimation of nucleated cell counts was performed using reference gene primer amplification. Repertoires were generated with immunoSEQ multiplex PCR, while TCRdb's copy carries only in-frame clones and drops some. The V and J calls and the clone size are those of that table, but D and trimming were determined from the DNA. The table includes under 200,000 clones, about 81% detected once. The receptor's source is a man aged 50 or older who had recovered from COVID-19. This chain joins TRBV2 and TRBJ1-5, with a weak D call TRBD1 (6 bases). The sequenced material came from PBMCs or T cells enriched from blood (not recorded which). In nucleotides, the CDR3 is TGTGCCAGCAGCTTACAGGGTCGCGATCAGCCCCAGCATTTT. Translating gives CASSLQGRDQPQHF.